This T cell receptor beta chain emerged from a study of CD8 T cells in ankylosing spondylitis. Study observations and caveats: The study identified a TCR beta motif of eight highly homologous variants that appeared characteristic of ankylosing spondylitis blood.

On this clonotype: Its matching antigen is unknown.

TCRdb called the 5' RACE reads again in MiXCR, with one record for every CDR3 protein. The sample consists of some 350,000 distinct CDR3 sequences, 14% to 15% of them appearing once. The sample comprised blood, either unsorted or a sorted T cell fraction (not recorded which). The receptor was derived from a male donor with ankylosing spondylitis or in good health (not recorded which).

CDR3 region: CSVEERMRVSTDTQYF. DNA for the CDR3: TGCAGCGTTGAAGAACGGATGCGGGTTAGCACAGATACGCAGTATTTT. This sequence joins TRBV29-1 and TRBJ2-3; weak D call: TRBD2 (5 bases). V lost 0 bases to trimming and J lost 0 bases, with 13 bases between them. The CDR3 is 16 amino acids. Germline-derived CDR1 and CDR2 are SQVTM and ANQGSEA.